This TCR beta chain was captured by sequencing in a study of T and B cells in COVID-19 patients. Study-level information: Peripheral blood came from COVID-19 patients with active infection or after recovery. Of under 25 active-infection patients, about a dozen were critically ill with mechanical ventilation or extracorporeal membrane oxygenation. Study-wide points: The recovered cohort had roughly 2,400 exclusive TCR clusters, including 30 or so low generation probability clusters. Patients with COVID-19 reportedly showed strongly skewed T cell receptor beta variable and joining gene usage.

Each TRB amplification used roughly 220-550 ng of genomic DNA from blood. Multiplex PCR with BIOMED2 TRB-A/B primer pools amplified TRB rearrangements. TCRdb reanalysed the multiplex PCR reads using MiXCR and keeps one entry per CDR3 protein. The top ten clones hold approximately 30% of a sample with about 9,500 distinct CDR3 sequences, over 25% of them seen once. This clonotype was recorded many times. Antigen: not known. Germline CDR1 MNHEY, CDR2 SVGEGT. CDR3 length equals 14 residues. With 0 bases removed from V and 4 bases from J, the gap between germline ends came to 10 bases. The TCR comes from a human donor who had recovered from COVID-19. V is TRBV6-2 or TRBV6-3 and J is TRBJ2-7; D is undetermined. The sequencing sample was made of blood. The CDR3: CASSYSTGAYEQYF. In DNA form, the CDR3 reads TGTGCCAGCAGTTACTCGACCGGAGCGTACGAGCAGTACTTC.